A single sample gave rise to the 25 T cell receptor beta chains below, sequenced in a study of metastatic and nonmetastatic thyroid tumors. TCRdb re-called clones from the PCR reads using MiXCR. The sample shows roughly 93,000 clones, 12% of them seen only once. Before thyroid surgery, none of the patients had received any treatment. The sequenced material came from blood. The receptors stem from a female donor with papillary thyroid cancer or a benign thyroid nodule (not recorded which). Some clones in this sample may be carry-over from other donors' samples.

This clone was seen repeatedly, ten times or more. The chain is built from TRBV7-8 and TRBJ2-1; no reliable D call. The germline gives CDR1 SGHVS, CDR2 FQNEAQ. The V gene lost 5 bases and the J gene lost 10 bases, with 9 bases spanning the gap. This CDR3 is built from 11 residues. The CDR3 protein is CASSPLEEQFF. CDR3 nucleotide sequence: TGTGCCAGCAGCCCCTTGGAGGAGCAGTTCTTC.

This clone was detected ten times or more. The chain has TRBV12-3 or TRBV12-4 and TRBJ1-4, with D unresolved. The CDR3 loop spans 18 amino acids. Trimming took off 0 bases at V and 0 bases at J, with 14 bases between the two ends. The CDR3 protein is CASSLASLADPTNEKLFF. The CDR3 nucleotides read TGTGCCAGCAGTTTAGCGTCCCTGGCCGACCCAACTAATGAAAAACTGTTTTTT.

A word on this clone: This may come from a read error, since a much larger clone is one base off. Other DNA sequences of this sample code for an identical CDR3. V usage is TRBV13 and J usage is TRBJ2-5; TRBD1 agrees at 7 bases. Germline assignment: CDR1 PRHDT and CDR2 FYEKMQ (reference sequence). Germline trimming cut 5 bases from V and 5 bases from J; bases unmatched to any gene: 11. The CDR3 is made up of 15 amino acids. The CDR3 bases are TGTGCCAGCAGCCCCGGGACAGCCAGGGGTGAGACCCAGTACTTC. Its protein product is CASSPGTARGETQYF.

The sample holds many counts of this clone. The V gene is TRBV7-2, the J gene TRBJ2-5; 8 bases agree with TRBD2. In germline, CDR1 is SGHTA, CDR2 FQGNSA. J was trimmed by 5 bases and V by 5 bases; bases with no gene match: 10. The CDR3 loop spans 15 amino acids. In nucleotides, the CDR3 is TGTGCCAGCAGCCTATATACTAGCGGCCGGGAGACCCAGTACTTC. Amino acids: CASSLYTSGRETQYF. Supplemented by reference TRBV7-2 and TRBJ2-5, the full variable domain reads GAGVSQSPSNKVTEKGKDVELRCDPISGHTALYWYRQSLGQGLEFLIYFQGNSAPDKSGLPSDRFSAERTGGSVSTLTIQRTQQEDSAVYLCASSLYTSGRETQYFGPGTRLLVL.

This clone occurred many times. The gene calls are TRBV6-2 or TRBV6-3 and TRBJ2-3; D gene uncertain. In germline, CDR1 is MNHEY, CDR2 SVGEGT. CDR3 length equals 12 residues. Trimming cost V 6 bases and J 9 bases, with 13 bases left between them. CDR3 protein: CASRYTGGTQYF. In DNA, the CDR3 is TGTGCCAGCAGGTACACGGGCGGAACGCAGTATTTT.

This clone came up many times. The chain uses TRBV30 and TRBJ1-1; 10 bases are a match to TRBD1. The CDR3 has 13 amino acids. V shed 8 bases and J 3 bases; nucleotides not matched to a gene: 6. Germline V gives CDR1 GTSNPN, CDR2 SVGIG (reference sequence). The CDR3, as DNA: TGTGCCGGGGGACAGGGGAGGGACACTGAAGCTTTCTTT. It encodes CAGGQGRDTEAFF.

This clone was recorded many times. The chain is built from TRBV7-8 and TRBJ2-1; 13 bases fit TRBD2. Germline trimming cut 4 bases from V and 8 bases from J; bases unmatched to any gene: 8. CDR3 length equals 16 residues. Germline CDR1 reads SGHVS; CDR2 reads FQNEAQ. The CDR3 bases are TGTGCCAGCAGCTCAAGGACTAGCGGGAGTAGGGATGAGCAGTTCTTC. Protein product: CASSSRTSGSRDEQFF.

This clone was counted at least ten times. This chain connects TRBV7-8 to TRBJ2-3; perhaps TRBD2 as D (5 bases). Germline CDR1 reads SGHVS; CDR2 reads FQNEAQ. The V end lost 5 bases, the J end lost 4 bases, and 13 bases lay between the germline ends. The CDR3 is 14 residues long. The CDR3 region has the DNA TGTGCCAGCAGCCCCCGCGTGGGAGCAGATACGCAGTATTTT. It is translated as CASSPRVGADTQYF.

This clone came up many times. The CDR3 reads CASSLAPRYGYTF. In DNA form, the CDR3 reads TGTGCCAGCAGCTTGGCCCCGCGTTATGGCTACACCTTC. This chain uses TRBV5-6 with TRBJ1-2; D ambiguous. From germline, CDR1 is SGHDT and CDR2 YYEEEE. The germline V and J ends were trimmed by 0 bases and 5 bases, with 8 bases remaining between them. The CDR3 is made up of 13 amino acids.

This clone has at least ten counts. The J gene is TRBJ2-3, the V gene TRBV3-1; unclear D gene. CDR1 is LGHDT and CDR2 is YNNKEL in the germline V gene (reference sequence). V shed 4 bases and J shed 0 bases, with 8 bases lying between them. CDR3 length: 14 amino acids. The chain's CDR3 is CASSPPDSTDTQYF. Written as DNA, the CDR3 is TGTGCCAGCAGCCCCCCTGATAGCACAGATACGCAGTATTTT.

A note on this clone: A much larger clone lies one base from this, so it may be a read error. Different DNA sequences within this sample yield the same CDR3. This chain links TRBV10-3 with TRBJ2-5; D is possibly TRBD1 (5 bases). Germline V gene sequence: CDR1 ENHRY, CDR2 SYGVKD. The CDR3 has 14 amino acids. The CDR3 DNA reads TGTGCCATCAGTGAAGAGGACAACCAGGAGACCCAGTACTTC. It codes for CAISEEDNQETQYF.

With respect to this clone: This clone may be a read error of a much larger clone one base away. Other DNA sequences from this sample encode an identical CDR3 as well. The J gene is TRBJ2-1, the V gene TRBV5-6, with D perhaps TRBD1 (6 bases). V lost 4 bases to trimming and J lost 10 bases, with 21 bases between them. The CDR3 is 15 residues long. From germline, CDR1 is SGHDT and CDR2 YYEEEE. CDR3: CASSLTLGALREQFF. As DNA, the CDR3 is TGTGCCAGCAGCCTCACATTGGGGGCACTCCGCGAGCAGTTCTTC.

This clone was seen ten or more times. The V call is TRBV5-5, the J call TRBJ2-2; 7 nucleotides match TRBD2. There are 15 residues in the CDR3. V lost 4 bases, J lost 6 bases, and 9 bases stayed unmatched. CDR1 is SGHKS, CDR2 YYEKEE, per germline (reference sequence). DNA for the CDR3: TGTGCCAGCAGCCCTCCCACTAGCGTAGCCGGGGAGCTGTTTTTT. As protein: CASSPPTSVAGELFF.

This sequence joins TRBV24-1 and TRBJ1-2; 9 bases agree with TRBD1. Trimming cost V 8 bases and J 4 bases; bases outside gene matches: 16. The germline V gene has CDR1 KGHDR and CDR2 SFDVKD. The CDR3 loop spans 17 amino acids. The CDR3 sequence is CATIAATGGAAVYGYTF. In DNA form, the CDR3 reads TGTGCCACCATTGCGGCTACAGGGGGCGCGGCTGTCTATGGCTACACCTTC.

This clone was detected a few times. The chain couples TRBV30 to TRBJ2-7; tentatively, D is TRBD1 (5 bases). Germline CDR1 reads GTSNPN; CDR2 reads SVGIG (reference sequence). Trimming removed 3 bases from V and 10 bases from J, with 13 bases in between. This CDR3 is 11 amino acids long. The CDR3 sequence is CAWRTAYIQYF. DNA of the CDR3: TGTGCCTGGAGGACAGCCTATATTCAGTACTTC.

The table lists this clone with many counts. V and J are TRBV9 and TRBJ1-2; 9 bases agree with TRBD1. The CDR3 has 14 amino acids. The germline CDR1 and CDR2 sequences are SGDLS and YYNGEE. The trim removed 8 bases at V and 6 bases at J, leaving 11 bases unmatched. The CDR3: CASSTLTGGNGYTF. For the CDR3, the DNA is TGTGCCAGTTCCACCCTCACAGGGGGCAATGGCTACACCTTC. Using reference TRBV9 and TRBJ1-2 for the parts outside the CDR3, the full variable domain is DSGVTQTPKHLITATGQRVTLRCSPRSGDLSVYWYQQSLDQGLQFLIQYYNGEERAKGNILERFSAQQFPDLHSELNLSSLELGDSALYFCASSTLTGGNGYTFGSGTRLTVV.

This clone has a count of ten or more. V and J are TRBV3-1 and TRBJ2-1; TRBD1 matches at 12 bases. Germline trimming cut 0 bases from V and 12 bases from J; bases unmatched to any gene: 9. Germline V CDR1 and CDR2: LGHDT, YNNKEL (reference sequence). The CDR3 totals 16 residues. The CDR3 spells CASSQDLGTGGGAQFF. DNA for the CDR3: TGTGCCAGCAGCCAAGATTTGGGGACAGGGGGCGGTGCGCAGTTCTTC.

This clone was detected many times. The J gene is TRBJ2-1, the V gene TRBV9, with 10 bases fitting TRBD2. The trim removed 2 bases at V and 3 bases at J, leaving 2 bases unmatched. Germline V lookup: CDR1 SGDLS, CDR2 YYNGEE. The length of the CDR3 is 15 residues. CDR3 nucleotide sequence: TGTGCCAGCAGCGTCGGACTAGCGGACTACAATGAGCAGTTCTTC. It specifies CASSVGLADYNEQFF.

This clone showed up many times. The chain carries TRBV18 and TRBJ1-6; D is undetermined. V dropped 3 bases and J dropped 10 bases, with 19 bases sitting between them. Germline-derived CDR1 and CDR2 are KGHSH and LQKENI. The CDR3 is 16 amino acids. CDR3 sequence reads: CASSPIPPDGGSPLHF. The DNA for the CDR3 is TGTGCCAGCTCACCCATCCCCCCTGACGGCGGCTCACCCCTCCACTTT.

This chain links TRBV30 with TRBJ1-3; tentative D call: TRBD1 (5 bases). The ends were cut back, 3 bases at V and 2 bases at J, with 11 bases in the middle. The CDR3 loop spans 14 amino acids. Looked up from germline, CDR1 is GTSNPN and CDR2 is SVGIG (reference sequence). The CDR3 DNA reads TGTGCCTGGAGCCCAGGGAAGGCTGGAAACACCATATATTTT. Its translation: CAWSPGKAGNTIYF.

This rearrangement joins TRBV29-1 to TRBJ1-2, with TRBD1 matching 9 bases. J lost 6 bases, V lost 4 bases, and 6 bases had no gene match. Germline V gene lookup returns CDR1 SQVTM and CDR2 ANQGSEA. CDR3 length: 13 residues. The CDR3: CSVVTGGNHGYTF. CDR3 nucleotides: TGCAGCGTTGTAACAGGGGGCAACCATGGCTACACCTTC.

The chain has TRBV4-1 and TRBJ2-7, with 9 bases fitting TRBD2. Germline assignment: CDR1 MGHRA and CDR2 YSYEKL. The CDR3 is made up of 18 amino acids. With V trimmed by 1 base and J by 4 bases, 14 bases remained unmatched. This chain's CDR3 is CASSQVGLSAGGRYEQYF. Written as DNA, the CDR3 is TGCGCCAGCAGCCAAGTGGGCCTTAGTGCGGGAGGGAGGTACGAGCAGTACTTC.

As regards this clone: Being one base from a much bigger clone, this may be a read error. This CDR3 is also generated by other DNA sequences in the sample. The gene calls are TRBV7-2 and TRBJ1-1; D remains unclear. Germline V CDR1 and CDR2: SGHTA, FQGNSA. The CDR3 is made up of 13 amino acids. V lost 3 bases, J lost 8 bases, and 13 bases lay in between. This chain's CDR3 is CASSFNHRTEAFF. DNA of the CDR3: TGTGCCAGCAGCTTCAACCACCGAACAGAAGCTTTCTTT.

The table lists this clone with many counts. V is TRBV6-1 and J is TRBJ2-1, with 9 bases matching TRBD2. The CDR3 loop spans 16 amino acids. J was trimmed by 6 bases and V by 6 bases; bases with no gene match: 12. Looked up from germline, CDR1 is MNHNS and CDR2 is SASEGT. The CDR3 sequence is CASRGSYSGSLNEQFF. The CDR3 DNA follows: TGTGCCAGCAGGGGATCCTATAGCGGGAGTCTCAATGAGCAGTTCTTC.

This clone has at least ten counts. This chain connects TRBV5-1 to TRBJ2-5; 9 bases are shared with TRBD1. V was clipped by 6 bases and J by 5 bases; unmatched bases: 11. The CDR3 is 15 amino acids. Germline V CDR1 and CDR2: SGHRS, YFSETQ. In DNA, the CDR3 is TGCGCCAGCATCCTGAACAGGGGGCGCCGCGAGACCCAGTACTTC. Amino acids: CASILNRGRRETQYF.